What follows describes a single T cell receptor beta chain. The target antigen is unknown. The repertoire was sequenced with immunoSEQ multiplex PCR; TCRdb's copy has only in-frame clones and lacks some. The table has approximately 100,000 clones, more than 90% seen once. This sample was taken from a study of T cell responses to AZD1222 COVID-19 vaccine. Study-wide results and limits: The donor group comprised mostly white British people and more females; the analysis possibly underestimated clonal diversity.

V was pared by 1 base and J by 5 bases, with 12 bases between. Germline V gene data show CDR1 as SGHRS and CDR2 as YFSETQ. The length of the CDR3 is 14 residues. The chain recombines TRBV5-1 with TRBJ1-1; TRBD1 is a possible D gene (5 bases). The input for sequencing was peripheral blood, taken on day 0 of AZD1222 vaccination. The receptor was derived from an adult in good health. The CDR3 reads CASSLSGRGTEAFF. CDR3 DNA sequence: TGCGCCAGCAGCTTGTCCGGGCGGGGGACTGAAGCTTTCTTT.